These T cell receptor beta chains were read from a single sample in a study of shared clonotypes between healthy human individuals. The data were produced by immunoSEQ multiplex PCR, yet TCRdb's version contains in-frame clones alone and is incomplete. The profile shows roughly 680,000 clones, 55% to 80% of them singletons. Sequenced: memory CD4+ T cells sorted from blood. The receptors originated from a woman aged 30 to 39 in good health. The CDR3 runs from the conserved cysteine through the conserved F or W. The order of the fields is D gene, clone size, V gene, J gene, CDR3 DNA, CDR3 protein. A D gene is named only where the DNA matches it firmly. Clone size appears in some rows only: once, few, many, or a class for an expanded clone.

d_gene: TRBD1; abundance: -; v_gene: TRBV27; j_gene: TRBJ1-2; CDR3nt: TGTGCCAGCAGTCCCCGGGACAGACCTTATGGCTACACCTTC; CDR3aa: CASSPRDRPYGYTF
d_gene: TRBD1; abundance: -; v_gene: TRBV7-9; j_gene: TRBJ1-1; CDR3nt: TGTGCCAGCAGCTCCCGGGACAGGGCGACTGAAGCTTTCTTT; CDR3aa: CASSSRDRATEAFF
d_gene: -; abundance: -; v_gene: TRBV2; j_gene: TRBJ1-4; CDR3nt: TGTGCCAGCAGTCGGTATAATGAAAAACTGTTTTTT; CDR3aa: CASSRYNEKLFF
d_gene: -; abundance: many; v_gene: TRBV28; j_gene: TRBJ1-1; CDR3nt: TGTGCCAGCAGTACCCAAACAGGGGAAGCTTTCTTT; CDR3aa: CASSTQTGEAFF
d_gene: TRBD1; abundance: -; v_gene: TRBV4-1; j_gene: TRBJ2-7; CDR3nt: TGCGCCAGCAGCCTCGAAGCCAGGGGGCTCTACGAGCAGTACTTC; CDR3aa: CASSLEARGLYEQYF
d_gene: -; abundance: -; v_gene: TRBV2; j_gene: TRBJ1-5; CDR3nt: TGTGCCAGTAGTACCGACGGGAGAAACAATCTGCCCCAGCATTTT; CDR3aa: CASSTDGRNNLPQHF
d_gene: -; abundance: once; v_gene: TRBV20-1; j_gene: TRBJ2-5; CDR3nt: TGTGGACTTCAGGGCCAAGAGACCCAGTACTTC; CDR3aa: CGLQGQETQYF
d_gene: TRBD1; abundance: -; v_gene: TRBV14; j_gene: TRBJ2-4; CDR3nt: TGTGCCAGCAGCCAGTATACCGGGACAGGTTTGGACATTCAGTACTTC; CDR3aa: CASSQYTGTGLDIQYF
d_gene: -; abundance: -; v_gene: TRBV4-2; j_gene: TRBJ2-7; CDR3nt: TGTGCCAGCAGCGAACCGACAGTCTCCTACGAGCAGTACTTC; CDR3aa: CASSEPTVSYEQYF
d_gene: -; abundance: -; v_gene: TRBV30; j_gene: TRBJ2-5; CDR3nt: TGTGCCTGGAGACAAGGTGTGGCGGAGACCCAGTACTTC; CDR3aa: CAWRQGVAETQYF
d_gene: -; abundance: -; v_gene: TRBV19; j_gene: TRBJ2-7; CDR3nt: TGTGCCAGTAGTAGGGACGGCTCCTACGAGCAGTACTTC; CDR3aa: CASSRDGSYEQYF
d_gene: TRBD1; abundance: -; v_gene: TRBV11-1; j_gene: TRBJ2-7; CDR3nt: TGTGCCAGCAGCCCGGGACAGGGTAGTCGCTACGAGCAGTACTTC; CDR3aa: CASSPGQGSRYEQYF
d_gene: TRBD1; abundance: -; v_gene: TRBV19; j_gene: TRBJ1-1; CDR3nt: TGTGCCAGTAGTCCAAGACAGGGGGATGAAGCTTTCTTT; CDR3aa: CASSPRQGDEAFF
d_gene: -; abundance: many; v_gene: TRBV11-2; j_gene: TRBJ1-1; CDR3nt: TGTGCCAGCAGCTATCCCCCTCGGGGCAGGGGAGGCACTGAAGCTTTCTTT; CDR3aa: CASSYPPRGRGGTEAFF
d_gene: TRBD2; abundance: -; v_gene: TRBV7-9; j_gene: TRBJ2-1; CDR3nt: TGTGCCAGCAGCTTTGCTAGCGGGAGGGATCATAAGCAACACAATGAGCAGTTCTTC; CDR3aa: CASSFASGRDHKQHNEQFF
d_gene: -; abundance: -; v_gene: TRBV4-1; j_gene: TRBJ2-7; CDR3nt: TGCGCCAGCAGCCTTCGACCGCCGGGAACCCTCCCCTACGAGCAGTACTTC; CDR3aa: CASSLRPPGTLPYEQYF